This is a list of T cell receptor beta chains from one sample in a study of cytomegalovirus exposure and HLA in healthy donors. The assay was immunoSEQ multiplex PCR, and TCRdb's table has in-frame clones only and misses some. This table holds over 100,000 clones, approximately 77% found once. Source material: PBMCs. These receptors were collected from a woman between 40 and 50 years old in good health and CMV-seronegative. CDR3s include the opening cysteine and the closing phenylalanine or tryptophan. A D gene is named only where the DNA matches it firmly. Expanded clones get a size class; other rows say once, few or many, or leave the size out.

d_call | j_call | clone_size | v_call | cdr3_aa | cdr3_nt
TRBD1 | TRBJ1-2 | - | TRBV7-8 | CASSPVLPSGQGWGYTF | TGTGCCAGCAGCCCCGTACTGCCTTCGGGACAGGGTTGGGGCTACACCTTC
TRBD1 | TRBJ1-3 | - | TRBV5-1 | CASSALRQGISDAGNTIYF | TGCGCCAGCAGCGCGTTGCGACAGGGTATTAGTGATGCTGGAAACACCATATATTTT
- | TRBJ1-2 | - | TRBV19 | CASSETGINYGYTF | TGTGCCAGTAGTGAAACAGGGATCAACTATGGCTACACCTTC
- | TRBJ2-2 | - | TRBV6-5 | CASSLQGGTTGELFF | TGTGCCAGCAGTTTGCAGGGGGGAACAACCGGGGAGCTGTTTTTT
- | TRBJ1-6 | few | TRBV28 | CAIGGVNRGSPLHF | TGTGCCATCGGCGGGGTCAACCGGGGTTCACCCCTCCACTTT
TRBD1 | TRBJ2-5 | - | TRBV27 | CASSPGTGGMETQYF | TGTGCCAGCAGTCCCGGGACAGGGGGCATGGAGACCCAGTACTTC
TRBD1 | TRBJ1-2 | once | TRBV28 | CASSIDRVNYGYTF | TGTGCCAGCAGTATCGACAGGGTGAACTATGGCTACACCTTC
TRBD1 | TRBJ1-3 | - | TRBV18 | CASSPGQGMSGNTIYF | TGTGCCAGCTCACCAGGACAGGGGATGTCTGGAAACACCATATATTTT
- | TRBJ2-7 | once | TRBV7-2 | CASSLAHGVGEQYF | TGTGCCAGCAGCTTAGCCCACGGGGTGGGGGAGCAGTACTTC
TRBD1 | TRBJ2-5 | - | TRBV25-1 | CASSGPDRGETQYF | TGTGCCAGCAGTGGACCCGACAGGGGAGAGACCCAGTACTTC
- | TRBJ1-4 | - | TRBV6-6 | CASSYSTGNNEKLFF | TGTGCCAGCAGTTACTCTACGGGGAACAATGAAAAACTGTTTTTT
TRBD1 | TRBJ2-2 | - | TRBV7-6 | CASSSVWDRRYTGELFF | TGTGCCAGCAGCTCCGTTTGGGACAGGCGATACACCGGGGAGCTGTTTTTT
- | TRBJ2-7 | - | TRBV14 | CASSLVTGEQYF | TGTGCCAGCAGCCTCGTCACAGGGGAGCAGTACTTC
- | TRBJ2-1 | - | TRBV6-5 | CASTGGGSYNEQFF | TGTGCCAGCACTGGTGGCGGCTCCTACAATGAGCAGTTCTTC
TRBD1 | TRBJ1-1 | - | TRBV5-1 | CASRLTGTFMNTEAFF | TGCGCCAGCAGATTGACAGGGACGTTTATGAACACTGAAGCTTTCTTT
TRBD1 | TRBJ1-4 | - | TRBV6-1 | CASRDRGVGEKLFF | TGTGCCAGCAGGGACAGGGGAGTAGGGGAAAAACTGTTTTTT
TRBD2 | TRBJ2-5 | - | TRBV5-6 | CASSWTSGVQETQYF | TGTGCCAGCAGTTGGACTAGCGGGGTGCAAGAGACCCAGTACTTC
- | TRBJ1-6 | - | TRBV7-8 | CASMAGIYNSPLHF | TGTGCCAGCATGGCAGGGATCTATAATTCACCCCTCCACTTT
TRBD1 | TRBJ1-5 | - | TRBV4-2 | CASSRGQAVNQPQHF | TGTGCCAGCAGCCGAGGACAGGCGGTCAATCAGCCCCAGCATTTT
- | TRBJ1-1 | - | TRBV19 | CASSMMVSVMNTEAFF | TGTGCCAGTAGTATGATGGTTTCGGTGATGAACACTGAAGCTTTCTTT
- | TRBJ1-4 | - | TRBV27 | CASSVRGFNEKLFF | TGTGCCAGCAGTGTCCGCGGGTTTAATGAAAAACTGTTTTTT
TRBD1 | TRBJ2-3 | - | TRBV28 | CASSTGGRVDTQYF | TGTGCCAGCAGCACAGGGGGCCGGGTAGATACGCAGTATTTT
TRBD2 | TRBJ2-6 | few | TRBV19 | CASSVLAGSSGANVLTF | TGTGCCAGTAGTGTACTAGCGGGGAGCTCTGGGGCCAACGTCCTGACTTTC
TRBD1 | TRBJ1-5 | - | TRBV7-9 | CASSLGTGGAGQPQHF | TGTGCCAGCAGCTTAGGGACAGGGGGCGCTGGGCAGCCCCAGCATTTT
- | TRBJ1-1 | - | TRBV15 | CATSRTVSGGEAFF | TGTGCCACCAGCAGGACAGTTTCGGGGGGTGAAGCTTTCTTT
- | TRBJ1-5 | - | TRBV19 | CASSGQRSLLGNQPQHF | TGTGCCAGTAGTGGTCAAAGGAGCCTTCTTGGCAATCAGCCCCAGCATTTT
- | TRBJ1-5 | - | TRBV7-8 | CASSLARGWGNQPQHF | TGTGCCAGCAGCTTAGCAAGGGGTTGGGGCAATCAGCCCCAGCATTTT
TRBD1 | TRBJ1-6 | few | TRBV28 | CASSSQGRGLSPLHF | TGTGCCAGCAGTTCGCAAGGCAGGGGGCTATCACCCCTCCACTTT
TRBD1 | TRBJ2-7 | - | TRBV27 | CASSLMGQSIYSSYEQYF | TGTGCCAGCAGTTTAATGGGACAGTCGATTTATAGCTCCTACGAGCAGTACTTC
TRBD2 | TRBJ2-3 | once | TRBV28 | CASSLSGLAGGTSTDTQYF | TGTGCCAGCAGTTTATCGGGACTAGCGGGGGGCACTAGCACAGATACGCAGTATTTT
- | TRBJ1-6 | once | TRBV2 | CASKLGTRNSPLHF | TGTGCCAGCAAACTCGGGACACGAAATTCACCCCTCCACTTT
TRBD1 | TRBJ1-1 | once | TRBV19 | CASTSTSGGQLNTEAFF | TGTGCCAGTACCTCAACATCAGGGGGACAGCTAAACACTGAAGCTTTCTTT
- | TRBJ1-1 | - | TRBV5-1 | CASSWTDSTMNTEAFF | TGCGCCAGCAGCTGGACGGACAGCACCATGAACACTGAAGCTTTCTTT
- | TRBJ2-7 | - | TRBV9 | CASSPTGGYEQYF | TGTGCCAGCAGCCCGACCGGGGGATACGAGCAGTACTTC
TRBD1 | TRBJ2-4 | once | TRBV19 | CASSLRTGGKNIQYF | TGTGCCAGTAGTCTGCGGACAGGGGGAAAAAACATTCAGTACTTC
- | TRBJ1-2 | few | TRBV4-3 | CASSQRGGSNYGYTF | TGCGCCAGCAGCCAGCGGGGCGGATCTAACTATGGCTACACCTTC
- | TRBJ1-2 | - | TRBV6-5 | CATRGGTLNYGYTF | TGTGCCACCCGGGGAGGGACCCTTAACTATGGCTACACCTTC
TRBD1 | TRBJ2-4 | - | TRBV5-1 | CASSPGQGAGKNIQYF | TGCGCCAGCAGCCCTGGACAGGGGGCGGGCAAAAACATTCAGTACTTC
TRBD2 | TRBJ2-7 | - | TRBV10-3 | CANRASGGGHEQYF | TGTGCCAACCGAGCTAGCGGGGGAGGCCACGAGCAGTACTTC
TRBD1 | TRBJ1-1 | once | TRBV4-2 | CASSQDRAGTTEAFF | TGTGCCAGCAGCCAGGACAGGGCGGGTACCACTGAAGCTTTCTTT
- | TRBJ1-5 | few | TRBV6-1 | CASRWTHDSNQPQHF | TGTGCCAGCAGATGGACACACGATAGCAATCAGCCCCAGCATTTT
TRBD2 | TRBJ2-3 | - | TRBV7-2 | CASSPGGGAVDTQYF | TGTGCCAGCAGCCCCGGCGGGGGGGCCGTAGATACGCAGTATTTT
TRBD1 | TRBJ1-5 | few | TRBV7-8 | CASSLGQNNQPQHF | TGTGCCAGCAGCTTGGGACAGAACAATCAGCCCCAGCATTTT
- | TRBJ2-5 | - | TRBV5-6 | CASSQPGTRQETQYF | TGTGCCAGCAGCCAGCCCGGGACTCGACAAGAGACCCAGTACTTC
- | TRBJ2-3 | - | TRBV6-1 | CASSLEFTQYF | TGTGCCAGCAGCCTTGAGTTTACGCAGTATTTT
- | TRBJ2-2 | - | TRBV5-5 | CASSRTNTNTGELFF | TGTGCCAGCAGCCGGACAAATACGAACACCGGGGAGCTGTTTTTT
TRBD2 | TRBJ2-7 | - | TRBV6-4 | CASSTSGCRTYEQYF | TGTGCCAGCAGCACTAGCGGGTGTCGAACCTACGAGCAGTACTTC
- | TRBJ1-2 | - | TRBV28 | CASSLAGLRGYTF | TGTGCCAGCAGTTTAGCGGGGTTAAGAGGCTACACCTTC
- | TRBJ1-3 | - | TRBV25-1 | CASSEYWGSSGNTIYF | TGTGCCAGCAGTGAATATTGGGGCAGCTCTGGAAACACCATATATTTT
- | TRBJ1-2 | - | TRBV5-1 | CASSPRGFDYGYTF | TGCGCCAGCAGCCCCAGGGGCTTTGACTATGGCTACACCTTC
- | TRBJ1-6 | - | TRBV5-1 | CASSLQGSSYNSPLHF | TGCGCCAGCAGCTTGCAGGGAAGCTCCTATAATTCACCCCTCCACTTT
TRBD1 | TRBJ2-7 | - | TRBV6-5 | CASSYSAGGVYEQYF | TGTGCCAGCAGTTACTCGGCAGGGGGAGTTTACGAGCAGTACTTC
TRBD1 | TRBJ1-1 | once | TRBV7-3 | CASSRGQGEGEAFF | TGTGCCAGCAGCCGAGGACAGGGGGAAGGGGAAGCTTTCTTT